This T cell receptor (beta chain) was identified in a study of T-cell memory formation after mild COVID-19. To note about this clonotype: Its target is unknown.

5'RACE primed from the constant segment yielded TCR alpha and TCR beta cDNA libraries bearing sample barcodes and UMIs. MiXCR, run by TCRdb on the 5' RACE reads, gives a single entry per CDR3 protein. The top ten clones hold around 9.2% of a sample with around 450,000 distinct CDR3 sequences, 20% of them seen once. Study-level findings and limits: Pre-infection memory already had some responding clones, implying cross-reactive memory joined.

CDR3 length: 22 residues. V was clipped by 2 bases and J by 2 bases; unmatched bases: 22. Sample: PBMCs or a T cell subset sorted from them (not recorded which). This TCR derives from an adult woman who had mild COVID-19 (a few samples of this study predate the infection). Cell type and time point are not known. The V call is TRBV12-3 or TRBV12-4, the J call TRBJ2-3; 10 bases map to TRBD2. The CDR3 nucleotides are TGTGCCAGCAGTTTATGGCTGCCGGGAAGGCTAGCGGGAGATGAGGTCACAGATACGCAGTATTTT. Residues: CASSLWLPGRLAGDEVTDTQYF.